This TCR beta chain was observed in a study of blood T cells in healthy people across ages. Findings and caveats of the study: Investigators viewed diversity estimates from one million T cells as underestimates, the study reported.

Trimming removed 8 bases at V and 2 bases at J, with 17 bases between. Germline values: CDR1 KGHDR, CDR2 SFDVKD. The CDR3 is 15 residues long. As to this clonotype: Its antigen is currently unknown.

Next came a second PCR, run for about 6 to 12 cycles, which used a sample-barcoded 5' primer along with a J-beta primer mix. TCRdb fed the 5' RACE reads into MiXCR, producing one record per CDR3 protein. The sample consists of approximately 780,000 distinct CDR3 sequences, about 26% of them appearing once. The sample also formed part of further work on T cells of mothers and their children. That report adds: A few healthy Caucasian mothers served as donors, and their six children did as well.

The origin of this receptor is a boy between 10 and 17 years old in good health. The sample was blood. The chain couples TRBV24-1 to TRBJ1-2, with a possible D match to TRBD1 (6 bases). CDR3 protein: CATKGGTGPNYGYTF. The CDR3 DNA reads as TGTGCCACCAAGGGGGGCACAGGTCCCAACTATGGCTACACCTTC.